This TCR beta chain was recorded in a study of T cells in Graves' hyperthyroidism and ophthalmopathy. The CDR3 is 15 residues long. Deletions cut 6 bases from V and 1 base from J, with 15 bases between. Germline CDR1 reads MNHEY; CDR2 reads SMNVEV (reference sequence). RNA transcripts provided the source from which TCR beta CDR3 regions were amplified. TCR CDR3 underwent first-round RT-PCR with the HTBI primer set. MiXCR was run by TCRdb on the multiplex PCR reads, yielding one entry per CDR3 protein. Of a few hundred thousand distinct CDR3 sequences listed, 15% to 19% were seen once; the top ten hold roughly 6.6%. This clonotype was picked up many times. PBMCs came from about 10 ml fresh peripheral blood.

The clonotype comes from a woman aged 25 to 39 with Graves' hyperthyroidism. This chain joins TRBV27 and TRBJ1-1; no clear D. Sequencing was done on a sample of blood. CDR3 DNA sequence: TGTGCCAGCAGGTTGGCGGCGGGGAAGAACACTGAAGCTTTCTTT. It codes for CASRLAAGKNTEAFF.